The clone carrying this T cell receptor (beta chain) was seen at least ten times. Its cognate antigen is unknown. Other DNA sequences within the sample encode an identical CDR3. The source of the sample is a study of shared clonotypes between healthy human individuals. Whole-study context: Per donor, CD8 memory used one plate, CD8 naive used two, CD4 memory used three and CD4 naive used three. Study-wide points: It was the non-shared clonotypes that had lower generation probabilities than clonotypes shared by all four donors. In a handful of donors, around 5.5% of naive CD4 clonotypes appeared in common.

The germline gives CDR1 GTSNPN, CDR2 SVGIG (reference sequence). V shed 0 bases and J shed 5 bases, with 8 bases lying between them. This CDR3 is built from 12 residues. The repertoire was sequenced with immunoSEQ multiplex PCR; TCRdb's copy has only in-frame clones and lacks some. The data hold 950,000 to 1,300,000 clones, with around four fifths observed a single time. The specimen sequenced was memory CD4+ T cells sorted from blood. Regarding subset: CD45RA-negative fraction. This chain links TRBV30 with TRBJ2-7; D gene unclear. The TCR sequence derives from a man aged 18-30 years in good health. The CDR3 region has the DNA TGTGCCTGGAGTGTACGTGGCCACGAGCAGTACTTC. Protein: CAWSVRGHEQYF. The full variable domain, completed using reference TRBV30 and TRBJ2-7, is SQTIHQWPATLVQPVGSPLSLECTVEGTSNPNLYWYRQAAGRGLQLLFYSVGIGQISSEVPQNLSASRPQDRQFILSSKKLLLSDSGFYLCAWSVRGHEQYFGPGTRLTVT.